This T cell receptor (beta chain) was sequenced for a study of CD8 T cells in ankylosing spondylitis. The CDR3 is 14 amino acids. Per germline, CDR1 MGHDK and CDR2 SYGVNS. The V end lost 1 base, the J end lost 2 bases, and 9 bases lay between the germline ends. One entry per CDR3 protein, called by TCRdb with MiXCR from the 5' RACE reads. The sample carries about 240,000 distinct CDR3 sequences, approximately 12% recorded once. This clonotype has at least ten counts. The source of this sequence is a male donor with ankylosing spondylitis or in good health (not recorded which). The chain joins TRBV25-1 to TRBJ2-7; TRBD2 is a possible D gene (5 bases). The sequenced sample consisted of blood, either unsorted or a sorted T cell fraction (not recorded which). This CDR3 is CASSESEGTYEQYF. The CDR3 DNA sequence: TGTGCCAGCAGTGAATCCGAGGGAACCTACGAGCAGTACTTC.